A single sample gave rise to the 2 T cell receptor beta chains below, sequenced in a study of OX40 agonist ivuxolimab in advanced cancers. Some clones are missing from TCRdb's copy, which holds only in-frame ones; the method was immunoSEQ multiplex PCR. The sample lists about 140,000 clones, roughly 91% occurring once. The material sequenced was CD4+ or CD8+ T cells sorted from blood, taken in a trial of the OX40 agonist ivuxolimab. The receptor source for this set is an adult with an advanced solid tumor such as melanoma, head and neck, liver or kidney cancer.

This clone has just one count. The V call is TRBV5-4, the J call TRBJ1-2, with D maybe TRBD1 (5 bases). Germline V gives CDR1 SGHNT, CDR2 YYREEE (reference sequence). This CDR3 contains 13 residues. V was shortened by 2 bases and J by 1 base, with 6 bases between the two germline ends. The CDR3 region is CASSLGDNYGYTF. For the CDR3, the DNA is TGTGCCAGCAGCTTAGGGGATAACTATGGCTACACCTTC.

The chain links TRBV7-2 to TRBJ2-1, with TRBD1 matching over 7 bases. With V trimmed by 2 bases and J by 9 bases, 10 bases remained unmatched. CDR1 SGHTA and CDR2 FQGNSA come from the germline V gene. CDR3 size: 15 residues. In DNA form, the CDR3 reads TGTGCCAGCAGCTTACCTGGGACAGTCCGAGGTGAGCAGTTCTTC. Translating gives CASSLPGTVRGEQFF.